The next 21 T cell receptor beta chains were all read from a single sample in a study of chemoradiotherapy in HPV16-positive cancers. TCRdb's table, derived via immunoSEQ multiplex PCR, lists solely in-frame clones and lacks some. The profile shows 750 to 950 clones, around nine tenths of them singletons. The source was tumor tissue, collected from a patient who underwent chemoradiotherapy. The receptor set was obtained from a human donor with HPV-associated anogenital cancer.

V usage is TRBV6-5 and J usage is TRBJ2-7, with D perhaps matching TRBD2 (5 bases). The CDR3 consists of 10 residues. With 10 bases removed from V and 6 bases from J, the gap between germline ends came to 10 bases. The germline gives CDR1 MNHEY, CDR2 SVGAGI. DNA of the CDR3: TGTGCCATCCTAGCTCTCGAGCAGTACTTC. Its translation is CAILALEQYF.

The V and J genes are TRBV30 and TRBJ1-5, with D unclear. The germline V gene has CDR1 GTSNPN and CDR2 SVGIG (reference sequence). CDR3 length: 15 residues. V lost 0 bases to trimming and J lost 7 bases, with 16 bases between them. CDR3 region: CAWSVRTTGEQPQHF. The CDR3 DNA sequence: TGTGCCTGGAGTGTACGAACTACCGGTGAACAGCCCCAGCATTTT.

The gene calls are TRBV11-2 and TRBJ1-5; TRBD1 agrees at 7 bases. With V trimmed by 5 bases and J by 7 bases, 11 bases remained unmatched. Germline V lookup: CDR1 SGHAT, CDR2 FQNNGV. CDR3 length: 15 amino acids. This CDR3 reads CASSLNRGERQPQHF. The CDR3 DNA follows: TGTGCCAGCAGCCTAAACAGGGGCGAACGCCAGCCCCAGCATTTT. Full variable domain (remainder filled in from reference TRBV11-2 and TRBJ1-5): EAGVAQSPRYKIIEKRQSVAFWCNPISGHATLYWYQQILGQGPKLLIQFQNNGVVDDSQLPKDRFSAERLKGVDSTLKIQPAKLEDSAVYLCASSLNRGERQPQHFGDGTRLSIL.

V and J are TRBV5-1 and TRBJ1-1; the D is unclear. V lost 6 bases to trimming and J lost 9 bases, with 21 bases between them. This CDR3 region has 14 residues. Germline V gene data show CDR1 as SGHRS and CDR2 as YFSETQ. Here the CDR3 reads CASNNPAAGDQAFF. The CDR3 DNA sequence: TGCGCCAGCAACAACCCCGCGGCGGGCGACCAAGCTTTCTTT.

The chain has TRBV14 and TRBJ2-7, with unresolved D. V was cut by 0 bases and J by 6 bases, with 6 bases left in between. CDR1 SGHDN and CDR2 FVKESK come from the germline V gene. The CDR3 runs 12 residues. As DNA, the CDR3 is TGTGCCAGCAGCCAAGATCGGGTCGAGCAGTACTTC. It yields the protein CASSQDRVEQYF.

The rearrangement links TRBV11-2 to TRBJ1-2; 8 positions agree with TRBD1. The CDR3 loop spans 17 amino acids. V dropped 0 bases and J dropped 2; count of bases not matched to a gene: 8. Germline V CDR1 and CDR2: SGHAT, FQNNGV. In DNA, the CDR3 is TGTGCCAGCAGCTTAGATCTGACAGGGGCGATGAACTATGGCTACACCTTC. Its protein product is CASSLDLTGAMNYGYTF.

The rearrangement links TRBV6-5 to TRBJ2-1; TRBD2 matches at 8 bases. In germline, CDR1 is MNHEY, CDR2 SVGAGI. This CDR3 has 12 amino acids. The ends lost 4 bases at V and 10 bases at J; junction bases unmatched: 3. The DNA for the CDR3 is TGTGCCAGCAGTTTAGCGGGACGAGAGCAGTTCTTC. As protein: CASSLAGREQFF.

The rearrangement links TRBV19 to TRBJ2-1; a possible D gene is TRBD2 (5 bases). CDR1 LNHDA and CDR2 SQIVND come from the germline V gene (reference sequence). The CDR3 runs to 13 residues. Trimming removed 6 bases at V and 6 bases at J, with 12 bases between. CDR3 sequence: CASSTYGVNEQFF. The CDR3 DNA follows: TGTGCCAGTAGCACATACGGGGTCAATGAGCAGTTCTTC. Full variable domain (rest looked up from reference TRBV19 and TRBJ2-1): DGGITQSPKYLFRKEGQNVTLSCEQNLNHDAMYWYRQDPGQGLRLIYYSQIVNDFQKGDIAEGYSVSREKKESFPLTVTSAQKNPTAFYLCASSTYGVNEQFFGPGTRLTVL.

This clone was picked up a small number of times. This chain connects TRBV29-1 to TRBJ2-7; D call uncertain. This CDR3 comprises 11 residues. Germline V gives CDR1 SQVTM, CDR2 ANQGSEA. V shed 5 bases and J shed 1 base, with 6 bases lying between them. CDR3 sequence: CSVLGSYEQYF. CDR3 nucleotide sequence: TGCAGCGTTTTGGGTTCCTACGAGCAGTACTTC.

The V and J genes are TRBV2 and TRBJ1-2; no clear D gene. Trimming removed 3 bases at V and 5 bases at J, with 7 bases between. The CDR3 extends over 12 amino acids. The germline V gene has CDR1 SNHLY and CDR2 FYNNEI. CDR3 nucleotides: TGTGCCAGCAGTGACGGGCGTTATGGCTACACCTTC. Translation: CASSDGRYGYTF.

The chain couples TRBV11-3 to TRBJ2-7; TRBD1 is a possible D gene (5 bases). CDR1 SGHNT and CDR2 YENEEA come from the germline V gene. The CDR3 is made up of 14 amino acids. The V and J ends lost 3 bases and 0 bases respectively, with 9 bases between them. CDR3 amino acids: CASSFVTGSYEQYF. Here the CDR3 DNA reads TGTGCCAGCAGCTTCGTAACAGGCTCCTACGAGCAGTACTTC.

The gene calls are TRBV29-1 and TRBJ2-7; TRBD1 agrees at 12 bases. This CDR3 region has 14 residues. Germline lookup yields CDR1 SQVTM and CDR2 ANQGSEA. V was clipped by 8 bases and J by 6 bases; unmatched bases: 11. CDR3 loop: CSFSTGTGGREQYF. DNA for the CDR3: TGCAGCTTCTCCACCGGGACAGGGGGCCGCGAGCAGTACTTC.

V usage is TRBV2 and J usage is TRBJ1-4; D ambiguous. Trimming cost V 7 bases and J 3 bases, with 12 bases left between them. Per the germline V gene, CDR1 is SNHLY and CDR2 is FYNNEI. The CDR3 runs 14 residues. The CDR3 loop is CASKSIAANEKLFF. The DNA for the CDR3 is TGTGCCAGCAAGTCAATCGCCGCTAATGAAAAACTGTTTTTT.

The chain combines TRBV5-1 with TRBJ2-5; D is perhaps TRBD1 (6 bases). V lost 0 bases to trimming and J lost 3 bases, with 15 bases between them. Germline assignment: CDR1 SGHRS and CDR2 YFSETQ. The CDR3 length is 16 residues. The CDR3 DNA sequence: TGCGCCAGCAGCTTGGGACTTATACAGGGAAAAGAGACCCAGTACTTC. Protein: CASSLGLIQGKETQYF.

This clone came up once. The chain joins TRBV11-3 to TRBJ2-2; D is unclear. In germline, CDR1 is SGHNT, CDR2 YENEEA. V lost 5 bases and J 7 bases, leaving 5 bases between the germline ends. This CDR3 spans 11 amino acids. As DNA, the CDR3 is TGTGCCAGCAGCCCCAGCGGGGAGCTGTTTTTT. Amino acids: CASSPSGELFF.

The rearrangement links TRBV7-2 to TRBJ1-1, with D possibly matching TRBD1 (5 bases). CDR3 length: 12 residues. Germline loops: CDR1 SGHTA, CDR2 FQGNSA. Trimming removed 7 bases from V and 8 bases from J, with 14 bases in between. The CDR3, as DNA: TGTGCCAGCATCGAATACGGGGGGGAAGCTTTCTTT. As protein: CASIEYGGEAFF.

The chain is built from TRBV10-3 and TRBJ1-3; D uncertain. There are 13 residues in the CDR3. The germline CDR1 and CDR2 sequences are ENHRY and SYGVKD. Between the trimmed V and J ends, which lost 2 bases and 3 bases, there was a span of 5 bases. This chain's CDR3 is CAISEVLGNTIYF. CDR3 nucleotide sequence: TGTGCCATCAGTGAGGTGCTTGGAAACACCATATATTTT.

The chain joins TRBV2 to TRBJ2-1; 7 positions match TRBD2. Trimming took 6 bases from V and 6 from J; bases not matched to a gene: 2. The CDR3 is made up of 12 amino acids. Germline V gives CDR1 SNHLY, CDR2 FYNNEI. CDR3 bases: TGTGCCAGCAGGCCGGGGGGCAATGAGCAGTTCTTC. Its translation: CASRPGGNEQFF.

The rearrangement links TRBV5-1 to TRBJ1-6; 11 nucleotides align to TRBD1. Germline V lookup: CDR1 SGHRS, CDR2 YFSETQ. This CDR3 is 15 amino acids long. The trim removed 3 bases at V and 9 bases at J, leaving 5 bases unmatched. This CDR3 reads CASSSPGQGGSPLHF. CDR3 DNA sequence: TGCGCCAGCAGCTCACCGGGACAGGGGGGTTCACCCCTCCACTTT.

The chain is built from TRBV7-2 and TRBJ1-5, with 9 bases fitting TRBD1. The CDR3 consists of 15 residues. Per germline, CDR1 SGHTA and CDR2 FQGNSA. The ends lost 3 bases at V and 6 bases at J; junction bases unmatched: 6. The CDR3: CASSFNRGRGQPQHF. In nucleotides, the CDR3 is TGTGCCAGCAGCTTTAACAGGGGGCGAGGTCAGCCCCAGCATTTT.

The CDR3 sequence: CASSQEVGSGGNTIYF. CDR3 sequence (DNA): TGTGCCAGCAGCCAAGAGGTGGGGTCTGGGGGAAACACCATATATTTT. The chain uses TRBV4-2 and TRBJ1-3; D gene unclear. Germline V gene sequence: CDR1 LGHNA, CDR2 YNFKEQ. The V end lost 0 bases, the J end lost 4 bases, and 13 bases lay between the germline ends. This CDR3 has 16 residues.